Sequencing of this T cell receptor beta chain was carried out in a study of OX40 agonist ivuxolimab in advanced cancers. Germline V gives CDR1 SGHTA, CDR2 FQGNSA. The V segment lost 0 bases and the J segment 2 bases; nucleotides outside the gene matches: 8. The CDR3 covers 17 residues. The table came from immunoSEQ multiplex PCR; TCRdb's copy has only in-frame clones and leaves some out. The sample lists about 38,000 clones, 70% to 85% occurring once. The TCR sequence derives from an adult with an advanced solid tumor such as melanoma, head and neck, liver or kidney cancer. The sample was CD4+ or CD8+ T cells sorted from blood, taken in a trial of the OX40 agonist ivuxolimab. The chain combines TRBV7-2 with TRBJ2-7; 9 bases agree with TRBD2. CDR3 DNA: TGTGCCAGCAGCTTAGCTGGGGTAGCGGGGGATCCCTACGAGCAGTACTTC. Amino acids: CASSLAGVAGDPYEQYF. Together with reference TRBV7-2 and TRBJ2-7, the CDR3 gives the full variable domain: GAGVSQSPSNKVTEKGKDVELRCDPISGHTALYWYRQSLGQGLEFLIYFQGNSAPDKSGLPSDRFSAERTGGSVSTLTIQRTQQEDSAVYLCASSLAGVAGDPYEQYFGPGTRLTVT.